These T cell receptor beta chains were read from a single sample in a study. One entry per CDR3 protein results from TCRdb running MiXCR on the 5' RACE reads. The sample shows around 50,000 distinct CDR3 sequences, under 20% of them seen only once. Sequenced material: naive CD4+ T cells sorted from blood. These receptors came from a female donor with breast cancer. Both conserved end residues are part of each CDR3. A D gene is named only where the DNA matches it firmly. Some rows mark clone size as missing; the rest say once, few, many or name a class of expanded clone.

size | J | V | D | CDR3 | DNA
few | TRBJ1-1 | TRBV6-1 | TRBD1 | CASSFHGQGEAFF | TGTGCCAGCAGTTTCCATGGACAGGGGGAAGCTTTCTTT
few | TRBJ2-3 | TRBV20-1 | - | CSVPGATDTQYF | TGCAGTGTACCCGGGGCCACAGATACGCAGTATTTT
many | TRBJ1-1 | TRBV12-3/TRBV12-4 | - | CASSLGVTEAFF | TGTGCCAGCAGTTTAGGGGTTACTGAAGCTTTCTTT
- | TRBJ2-7 | TRBV3-1 | TRBD2 | CTSRNSGTYEQYF | TGTACCAGCAGAAATAGCGGGACCTACGAGCAGTACTTC
few | TRBJ1-3 | TRBV6-5 | - | CASSSTPGSGNTIYF | TGTGCCAGCAGTTCCACCCCGGGCTCTGGAAACACCATATATTTT
many | TRBJ2-1 | TRBV7-2 | TRBD2 | CASSLTVNSGRAEQFF | TGTGCCAGCAGCTTAACGGTGAATAGCGGGAGGGCCGAGCAGTTCTTC
- | TRBJ2-1 | TRBV20-1 | TRBD2 | CSATRLAGPYNEQFF | TGCAGTGCTACGCGACTAGCGGGGCCTTACAATGAGCAGTTCTTC
few | TRBJ2-1 | TRBV10-2 | TRBD2 | CASGAGTSGVSSYNEQFF | TGCGCCAGCGGGGCGGGGACTAGCGGGGTTAGCTCCTACAATGAGCAGTTCTTC
few | TRBJ1-1 | TRBV4-1 | - | CASSQGVFGIMNTEAFF | TGCGCCAGCAGCCAAGGCGTGTTCGGGATTATGAACACTGAAGCTTTCTTT
- | TRBJ1-2 | TRBV5-1 | - | CASSVYGGGTNYGYTF | TGCGCCAGCAGCGTTTATGGGGGGGGGACCAACTATGGCTACACCTTC
many | TRBJ2-3 | TRBV24-1 | - | CATDRGGDTQYF | TGTGCCACCGACCGGGGCGGGGATACGCAGTATTTT
many | TRBJ2-5 | TRBV29-1 | - | CSVAGAPKETQYF | TGCAGCGTTGCTGGGGCCCCCAAAGAGACCCAGTACTTC
few | TRBJ1-1 | TRBV6-6 | TRBD1 | CASTDRGFDTEAFF | TGTGCCAGCACGGACAGGGGATTCGACACTGAAGCTTTCTTT
many | TRBJ1-1 | TRBV7-6 | - | CASSLEQNTEAFF | TGTGCCAGCAGCTTAGAGCAGAACACTGAAGCTTTCTTT
many | TRBJ1-2 | TRBV7-2 | - | CASSLATNYGYTF | TGTGCCAGCAGCTTAGCCACTAACTATGGCTACACCTTC
few | TRBJ2-7 | TRBV4-1 | - | CASSQDRESEQYF | TGCGCCAGCAGCCAAGATCGGGAGAGCGAGCAGTACTTC
- | TRBJ1-1 | TRBV27 | - | CASKRQSNTEAFF | TGTGCCAGCAAAAGGCAGAGTAACACTGAAGCTTTCTTT
- | TRBJ1-3 | TRBV20-1 | - | CSAKGNGNTIYF | TGCAGTGCTAAAGGAAACGGAAACACCATATATTTT
few | TRBJ2-5 | TRBV3-1 | - | CASRLTGTQETQYF | TGTGCCAGCAGGCTAACAGGGACCCAAGAGACCCAGTACTTC
- | TRBJ2-3 | TRBV29-1 | - | CSVEQGGTDTQYF | TGCAGCGTAGAACAGGGAGGCACAGATACGCAGTATTTT
few | TRBJ2-5 | TRBV20-1 | - | CSARDDRETQYF | TGCAGTGCTAGAGACGACCGCGAGACCCAGTACTTC
many | TRBJ1-1 | TRBV7-2 | - | CASSLHPGKGAFF | TGTGCCAGCAGTTTGCACCCGGGGAAAGGGGCTTTCTTT
- | TRBJ2-5 | TRBV18 | - | CASSRSTGSQETQYF | TGTGCCAGCTCACGGTCTACAGGTTCGCAAGAGACCCAGTACTTC
few | TRBJ2-2 | TRBV7-6 | - | CASSLPTGGELFF | TGTGCCAGCAGCTTACCAACAGGCGGGGAGCTGTTTTTT